This T cell receptor beta chain was documented in a study of vaccination effects on CD4 cells after COVID-19. Study-level points and caveats: Long after vaccination, the clones induced by infection and by vaccine shrank markedly in size.

Profiling relied on immunoSEQ multiplex PCR, and the TCRdb table lists in-frame clones only, not all of them. The sample comprises over 60,000 clones, around 69% of which are singletons, and roughly 1.4% rests with the top ten. On this clone: The antigen remains undetermined.

Sequencing was preceded by expansion of antigen-specific CD4+ T cells with viral peptide pools in the ViraFEST assay. Subsequent to a culture period of around 10 days, CD4+ T cells were isolated. All participants had two doses of either the BNT162b2 or mRNA-1273 vaccine. Vaccine recipients, nucleocapsid antibody negative, had no prior SARS-CoV-2 infection. This TCR was recovered from a human donor who received a COVID-19 vaccine. The source material was CD4+ T cells from PBMCs cultured with HCoV-229E spike peptides, sampled after COVID-19 vaccination.

The CDR3 DNA follows: TGTGCCAGCAGCTTCAGGGGGGGACAAGAGACCCAGTACTTC. Translating gives CASSFRGGQETQYF. The chain links TRBV7-9 to TRBJ2-5; perhaps D is TRBD1 or TRBD2 (7 bases each). The germline V gene has CDR1 SEHNR and CDR2 FQNEAQ (reference sequence). The CDR3 is made up of 14 amino acids. Trimming removed 3 bases at V and 2 bases at J, with 10 bases between. Using reference TRBV7-9 and TRBJ2-5 for the parts outside the CDR3, the full variable domain is DTGVSQNPRHKITKRGQNVTFRCDPISEHNRLYWYRQTLGQGPEFLTYFQNEAQLEKSRLLSDRFSAERPKGSFSTLEIQRTEQGDSAMYLCASSFRGGQETQYFGPGTRLLVL.